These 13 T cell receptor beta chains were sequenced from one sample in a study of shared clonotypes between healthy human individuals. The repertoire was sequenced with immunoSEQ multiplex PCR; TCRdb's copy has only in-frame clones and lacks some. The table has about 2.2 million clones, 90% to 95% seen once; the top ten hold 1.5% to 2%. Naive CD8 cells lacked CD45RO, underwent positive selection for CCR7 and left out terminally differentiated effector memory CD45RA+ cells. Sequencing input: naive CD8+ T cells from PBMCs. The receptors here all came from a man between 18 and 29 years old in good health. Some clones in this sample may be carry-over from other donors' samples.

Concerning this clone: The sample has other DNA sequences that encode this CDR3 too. The CDR3 nucleotides read TGCGCCAGCAGCCAAGGGACTGCGAGCTCCTACAATGAGCAGTTCTTC. The encoded protein is CASSQGTASSYNEQFF. The gene calls are TRBV4-3 and TRBJ2-1; D might be TRBD2 (5 bases). Germline V gene lookup returns CDR1 LGHNA and CDR2 YSLEER. V lost 1 base and J lost 0, with 10 bases in between. This CDR3 is 16 amino acids long.

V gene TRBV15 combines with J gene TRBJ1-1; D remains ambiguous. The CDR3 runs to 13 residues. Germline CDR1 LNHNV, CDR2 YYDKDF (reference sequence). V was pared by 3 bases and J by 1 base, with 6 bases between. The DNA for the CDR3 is TGTGCCACCAGCAGTACAACGAACACTGAAGCTTTCTTT. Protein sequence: CATSSTTNTEAFF.

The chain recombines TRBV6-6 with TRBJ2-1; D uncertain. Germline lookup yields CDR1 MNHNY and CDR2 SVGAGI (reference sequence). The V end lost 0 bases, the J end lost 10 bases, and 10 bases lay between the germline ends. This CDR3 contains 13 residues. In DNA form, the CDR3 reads TGTGCCAGCAGTTACTCGAACAGATGGGAGCAGTTCTTC. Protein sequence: CASSYSNRWEQFF.

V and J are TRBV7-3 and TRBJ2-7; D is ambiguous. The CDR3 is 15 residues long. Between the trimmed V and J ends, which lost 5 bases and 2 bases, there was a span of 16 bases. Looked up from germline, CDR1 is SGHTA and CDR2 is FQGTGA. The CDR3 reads CASSSAPSPTYEQYF. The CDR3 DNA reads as TGTGCCAGCAGCAGCGCTCCAAGCCCTACCTACGAGCAGTACTTC.

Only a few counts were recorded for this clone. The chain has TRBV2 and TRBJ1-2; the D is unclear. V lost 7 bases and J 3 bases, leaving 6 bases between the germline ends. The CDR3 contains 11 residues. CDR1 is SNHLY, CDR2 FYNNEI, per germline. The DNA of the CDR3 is TGTGCCAGCAATCGGGACTATGGCTACACCTTC. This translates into CASNRDYGYTF.

The chain's CDR3 is CASSILPGGFQPQHF. The CDR3 region has the DNA TGTGCCAGTAGTATACTCCCAGGGGGCTTTCAGCCCCAGCATTTT. The chain joins TRBV19 to TRBJ1-5; 8 positions agree with TRBD1. The CDR3 length is 15 residues. Losses at the gene ends were 2 bases for V and 6 bases for J; bases not matched to a gene: 6. Germline CDR1 and CDR2: LNHDA and SQIVND (reference sequence).

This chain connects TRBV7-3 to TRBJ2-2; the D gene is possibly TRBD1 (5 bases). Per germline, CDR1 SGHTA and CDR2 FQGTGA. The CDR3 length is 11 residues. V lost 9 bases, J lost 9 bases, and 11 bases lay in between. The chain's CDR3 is CASGAIRELFF. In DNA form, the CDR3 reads TGTGCCAGTGGGGCGATACGGGAGCTGTTTTTT. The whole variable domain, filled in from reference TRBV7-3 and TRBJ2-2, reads GAGVSQTPSNKVTEKGKYVELRCDPISGHTALYWYRQSLGQGPEFLIYFQGTGAADDSGLPNDRFFAVRPEGSVSTLKIQRTERGDSAVYLCASGAIRELFFGEGSRLTVL.

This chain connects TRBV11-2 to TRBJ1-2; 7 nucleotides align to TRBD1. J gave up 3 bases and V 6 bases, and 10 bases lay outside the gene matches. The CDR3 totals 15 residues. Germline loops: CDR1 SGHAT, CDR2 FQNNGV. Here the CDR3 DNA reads TGTGCCAGCAGTCCTGATGGAGGGGGCTACTATGGCTACACCTTC. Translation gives CASSPDGGGYYGYTF. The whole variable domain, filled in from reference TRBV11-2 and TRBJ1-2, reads EAGVAQSPRYKIIEKRQSVAFWCNPISGHATLYWYQQILGQGPKLLIQFQNNGVVDDSQLPKDRFSAERLKGVDSTLKIQPAKLEDSAVYLCASSPDGGGYYGYTFGSGTRLTVV.

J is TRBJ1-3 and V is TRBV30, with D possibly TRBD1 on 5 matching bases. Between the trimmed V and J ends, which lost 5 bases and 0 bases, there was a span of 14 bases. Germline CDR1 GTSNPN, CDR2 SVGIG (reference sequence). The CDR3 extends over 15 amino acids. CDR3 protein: CAWAPDSFSGNTIYF. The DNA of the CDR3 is TGTGCCTGGGCCCCTGACAGCTTCTCTGGAAACACCATATATTTT.

The CDR3 loop is CATRVDRGKGQPQHF. The CDR3, as DNA: TGTGCCACCAGGGTCGACAGGGGGAAAGGCCAGCCCCAGCATTTT. The V gene is TRBV15, the J gene TRBJ1-5; 9 nucleotides line up with TRBD1. Germline loops: CDR1 LNHNV, CDR2 YYDKDF (reference sequence). The CDR3 length is 15 residues. Unmatched junction bases numbered 10, after V lost 6 bases and J lost 7 bases.

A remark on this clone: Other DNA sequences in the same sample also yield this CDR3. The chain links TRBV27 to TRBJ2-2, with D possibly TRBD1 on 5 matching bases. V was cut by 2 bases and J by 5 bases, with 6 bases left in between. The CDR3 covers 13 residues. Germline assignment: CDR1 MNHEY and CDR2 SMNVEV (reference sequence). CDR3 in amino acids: CASSLRGTGELFF. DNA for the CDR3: TGTGCCAGCAGTTTAAGGGGAACCGGGGAGCTGTTTTTT.

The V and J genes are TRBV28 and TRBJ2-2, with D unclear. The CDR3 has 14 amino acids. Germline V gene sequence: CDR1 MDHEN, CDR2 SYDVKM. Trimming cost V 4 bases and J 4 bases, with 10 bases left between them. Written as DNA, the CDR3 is TGTGCCAGCAGTTATCTGGAGATCACCGGGGAGCTGTTTTTT. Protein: CASSYLEITGELFF.

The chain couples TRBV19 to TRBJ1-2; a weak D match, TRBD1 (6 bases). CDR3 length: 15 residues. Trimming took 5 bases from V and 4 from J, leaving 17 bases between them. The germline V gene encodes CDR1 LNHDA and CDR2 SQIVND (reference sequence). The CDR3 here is CASSVLSRGGYGYTF. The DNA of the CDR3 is TGTGCCAGTAGTGTCCTCTCTAGGGGGGGCTATGGCTACACCTTC.